The 28 T cell receptor beta chains reported below all come from one sample, sequenced in a study of blood T cell repertoires in COVID-19. Clones were sequenced by immunoSEQ multiplex PCR, and TCRdb holds only the in-frame ones, with some missing. Here the sample spans about 25,000 clones, approximately 90% being singletons. Input material: peripheral blood. These TCRs come from an older man with acute or convalescent COVID-19.

This chain joins TRBV2 and TRBJ1-2, with a tentative D call TRBD1 (6 bases). V shed 7 bases and J shed 7 bases, with 22 bases lying between them. Germline V lookup: CDR1 SNHLY, CDR2 FYNNEI. This CDR3 has 15 residues. DNA of the CDR3: TGTGCCAGCACCCAACCCGACAGGCGTCGGGGTGGCTACACCTTC. Translating gives CASTQPDRRRGGYTF.

The chain is built from TRBV28 and TRBJ1-1, with D maybe TRBD1 (5 bases). V was shortened by 3 bases and J by 6 bases, with 17 bases between the two germline ends. CDR1 MDHEN and CDR2 SYDVKM come from the germline V gene. This CDR3 region has 15 residues. The CDR3 spells CASSFQSGGFAEAFF. The CDR3 DNA follows: TGTGCCAGCAGTTTTCAGTCTGGGGGGTTCGCTGAAGCTTTCTTT.

The rearrangement joins TRBV4-1 to TRBJ1-4, with D tentatively TRBD1 (5 bases). Trimming left V 0 bases short and J 3 bases short, with 17 bases between. This CDR3 region has 18 residues. Germline V CDR1 and CDR2: MGHRA, YSYEKL. CDR3 sequence: CASSQDGGGSGANEKLFF. The CDR3, as DNA: TGCGCCAGCAGCCAAGATGGGGGGGGGAGCGGTGCTAATGAAAAACTGTTTTTT.

The V gene is TRBV18, the J gene TRBJ2-1; possibly TRBD2 for D (7 bases). CDR1 is KGHSH, CDR2 LQKENI, per germline. V shed 3 bases and J shed 7 bases, with 19 bases lying between them. CDR3 size: 16 residues. CDR3 amino acids: CASSPQGGGGPNEQFF. CDR3 DNA: TGTGCCAGCTCACCCCAGGGAGGGGGAGGGCCGAATGAGCAGTTCTTC.

This clone occurred once. The chain recombines TRBV2 with TRBJ1-6, with 8 bases lining up with TRBD1. Germline assignment: CDR1 SNHLY and CDR2 FYNNEI. V was clipped by 9 bases and J by 7 bases; unmatched bases: 5. The CDR3 loop spans 13 amino acids. Written as DNA, the CDR3 is TGTGCCAGGTCCGGACAGGGCAATTCACCCCTCCACTTT. The encoded protein is CARSGQGNSPLHF.

The chain is built from TRBV2 and TRBJ1-2; D may be TRBD1 (5 bases). Trimming removed 7 bases at V and 8 bases at J, with 17 bases between. Germline CDR1 SNHLY, CDR2 FYNNEI. The CDR3 is 13 residues long. The DNA of the CDR3 is TGTGCCAGCACGCGGACAAACAATCAAGGCTACACCTTC. Amino acid sequence: CASTRTNNQGYTF.

V usage is TRBV14 and J usage is TRBJ1-2; unclear D gene. CDR1 SGHDN and CDR2 FVKESK come from the germline V gene. CDR3 length equals 14 residues. The V and J ends lost 0 bases and 5 bases respectively, with 10 bases between them. CDR3 residues: CASSQDRGDYGYTF. CDR3 sequence (DNA): TGTGCCAGCAGCCAAGACCGGGGAGATTATGGCTACACCTTC.

The rearrangement joins TRBV5-5 to TRBJ1-2; TRBD1 is a possible D gene (5 bases). The V gene lost 0 bases and the J gene lost 5 bases, with 17 bases spanning the gap. This CDR3 is 16 amino acids long. The germline V gene has CDR1 SGHKS and CDR2 YYEKEE (reference sequence). CDR3 nucleotide sequence: TGTGCCAGCAGCTTGGATTTGGGCAGGGCGGGGTATGGCTACACCTTC. Translating gives CASSLDLGRAGYGYTF. Complete variable domain (other parts from reference TRBV5-5 and TRBJ1-2): DAGVTQSPTHLIKTRGQQVTLRCSPISGHKSVSWYQQVLGQGPQFIFQYYEKEERGRGNFPDRFSARQFPNYSSELNVNALLLGDSALYLCASSLDLGRAGYGYTFGSGTRLTVV.

This chain uses TRBV19 with TRBJ1-5, with D perhaps TRBD1 (5 bases). The CDR3 is 15 residues long. CDR1 and CDR2 from the germline V gene are LNHDA and SQIVND (reference sequence). Trimming pared 1 base from V and 2 bases from J, leaving 9 bases between. Here the CDR3 DNA reads TGTGCCAGTAGTATAGGTGGGGCGGGCAATCAGCCCCAGCATTTT. This translates into CASSIGGAGNQPQHF.

In this sample, this clone turned up a few times. The chain uses TRBV12-3 or TRBV12-4 and TRBJ1-1, with D possibly TRBD1 on 5 matching bases. The length of the CDR3 is 13 residues. V dropped 4 bases and J dropped 7 bases, with 13 bases sitting between them. The CDR3 sequence is CASSYPVTVEAFF. The CDR3 nucleotides are TGTGCCAGCAGTTACCCCGTGACAGTTGAAGCTTTCTTT.

Written as DNA, the CDR3 is TGTGCCAGCTCACCGGAAACTAGCGGGGGACTCCCGGGGTACGAGCAGTACTTC. It translates to CASSPETSGGLPGYEQYF. The chain carries TRBV18 and TRBJ2-7, with 11 bases identical to TRBD2. With V trimmed by 3 bases and J by 4 bases, 14 bases remained unmatched. This CDR3 spans 18 amino acids. Germline V gene lookup returns CDR1 KGHSH and CDR2 LQKENI.

The genes are TRBV18 and TRBJ1-5; D gene unclear. CDR1 is KGHSH, CDR2 LQKENI, per germline. The CDR3 consists of 13 residues. Between the trimmed V and J ends, which lost 3 bases and 3 bases, there was a span of 6 bases. CDR3 coding DNA: TGTGCCAGCTCACCGGGCACCAATCAGCCCCAGCATTTT. It codes for CASSPGTNQPQHF.

The chain links TRBV19 to TRBJ2-5; 12 bases line up with TRBD2. Germline V gives CDR1 LNHDA, CDR2 SQIVND (reference sequence). The CDR3 runs to 17 residues. V shed 3 bases and J 1 base; nucleotides not matched to a gene: 6. CDR3 DNA sequence: TGTGCCAGTAGTATGCCTAGCGGGGGGGATCTCCAAGAGACCCAGTACTTC. Its protein is CASSMPSGGDLQETQYF.

The chain links TRBV3-1 (or the pseudogene TRBV3-2) to TRBJ2-7; 8 nucleotides align to TRBD1. CDR1 and CDR2 (germline): LGHDT, YNNKEL (reference sequence). J lost 5 bases, V lost 0 bases, and 3 bases had no gene match. The CDR3 contains 14 residues. The CDR3 loop reads CASSQDQGADEQYF. DNA for the CDR3: TGTGCCAGCAGCCAAGACCAGGGGGCCGACGAGCAGTACTTC.

The table lists this clone with a count of one. The rearrangement uses TRBV7-8 and TRBJ2-3; 9 bases are a match to TRBD2. The CDR3 runs 13 residues. Germline V lookup: CDR1 SGHVS, CDR2 FQNEAQ. V shed 5 bases and J 15 bases; nucleotides not matched to a gene: 12. The CDR3 nucleotides are TGTGCCAGCAGCCCCCGGGGACTAGCAGCAAACTATTTT. The encoded protein is CASSPRGLAANYF.

This chain joins TRBV18 and TRBJ1-6; D is perhaps TRBD1 (6 bases). The V gene's germline CDR1 is KGHSH and CDR2 LQKENI. The CDR3 length is 16 residues. Trimming stripped 6 bases from V and 0 bases from J, with 12 bases between. The CDR3 DNA is TGTGCCAGCTCGGGGACATCGAGCTCCTATAATTCACCCCTCCACTTT. Protein sequence: CASSGTSSSYNSPLHF.

V is TRBV3-1 (or the pseudogene TRBV3-2) and J is TRBJ2-5; perhaps TRBD2 as D (6 bases). The germline gives CDR1 LGHDT, CDR2 YNNKEL (reference sequence). The ends were cut back, 3 bases at V and 1 base at J, with 12 bases in the middle. The CDR3 loop spans 15 amino acids. CDR3 loop: CASSQDWRGQETQYF. The CDR3 nucleotides read TGTGCCAGCAGCCAGGATTGGCGGGGCCAAGAGACCCAGTACTTC.

This chain connects TRBV4-2 to TRBJ2-1, with 11 nucleotides matching TRBD2. V trimming: 1 base; J trimming: 9 bases; junction bases outside the gene matches: 8. This CDR3 spans 16 amino acids. Looked up from germline, CDR1 is LGHNA and CDR2 is YNFKEQ. DNA of the CDR3: TGTGCCAGCAGCCAAGGCCTAGCGGGGGGAAAGGTTGAGCAGTTCTTC. This encodes CASSQGLAGGKVEQFF.

This chain connects TRBV18 to TRBJ2-5; D unclear. Germline assignment: CDR1 KGHSH and CDR2 LQKENI. Trimming left V 3 bases short and J 3 bases short, with 2 bases between. The CDR3 is 11 amino acids. The CDR3 protein is CASSPKETQYF. For the CDR3, the DNA is TGTGCCAGCTCACCTAAAGAGACCCAGTACTTC.

The rearrangement uses TRBV19 and TRBJ1-3, with D hard to call. This CDR3 spans 14 amino acids. V lost 9 bases to trimming and J lost 0 bases, with 12 bases between them. Looked up from germline, CDR1 is LNHDA and CDR2 is SQIVND (reference sequence). CDR3 in amino acids: CASRDHSSGNTIYF. The CDR3 region has the DNA TGTGCCAGCCGTGATCATAGCTCTGGAAACACCATATATTTT.

The gene calls are TRBV9 and TRBJ1-1; the match to TRBD1 covers 7 bases. CDR3 length equals 17 residues. V was pared by 1 base and J by 1 base, with 10 bases of the junction left unmatched. Germline values: CDR1 SGDLS, CDR2 YYNGEE. CDR3 DNA: TGTGCCAGCAGCGTACCTAGACCCAGGGGGTCGAACACTGAAGCTTTCTTT. This gives the protein CASSVPRPRGSNTEAFF.

This rearrangement joins TRBV18 to TRBJ1-5; D is ambiguous. The CDR3 is made up of 12 amino acids. Trimming cost V 3 bases and J 4 bases, with 4 bases left between them. Per germline, CDR1 KGHSH and CDR2 LQKENI. CDR3 DNA sequence: TGTGCCAGCTCACCGGAGAATCAGCCCCAGCATTTT. Its protein product is CASSPENQPQHF.

The chain links TRBV5-1 to TRBJ2-7, with D tentatively TRBD2 (5 bases). The V and J ends lost 5 bases and 0 bases respectively, with 12 bases between them. Germline V gene data show CDR1 as SGHRS and CDR2 as YFSETQ. The CDR3 has 14 amino acids. The DNA of the CDR3 is TGCGCCAGCAGAGTGACTACTGACTCCTACGAGCAGTACTTC. This encodes CASRVTTDSYEQYF.

The chain recombines TRBV5-1 with TRBJ2-3; a possible D gene is TRBD2 (6 bases). The CDR3 totals 14 residues. The germline V and J ends were trimmed by 5 bases and 2 bases, with 12 bases remaining between them. Germline V lookup: CDR1 SGHRS, CDR2 YFSETQ. The CDR3 region has the DNA TGCGCCAGCAGGCGGGACTCCCCCACAGATACGCAGTATTTT. Its translation: CASRRDSPTDTQYF.

As for this clone: The germline gene is not matched at one end of the junction; a read error may be the cause. The J gene is TRBJ1-4, the V gene TRBV6-5, with unresolved D. CDR1 and CDR2 (germline): MNHEY, SVGAGI. CDR3 length equals 14 residues. The chain's CDR3 is CASSDSSPNEKLFF. The CDR3, as DNA: TGTGCCAGCAGTGACTCGAGCCCTAATGAAAAACTGTTTTTT.

This clone showed up just a few times. The gene calls are TRBV27 and TRBJ2-5, with D possibly matching TRBD2 (5 bases). Trimming removed 0 bases from V and 1 base from J, with 9 bases in between. Germline-derived CDR1 and CDR2 are MNHEY and SMNVEV (reference sequence). The CDR3 has 15 residues. The CDR3 DNA follows: TGTGCCAGCAGTTTATCAGCGGATCTCCAAGAGACCCAGTACTTC. Protein: CASSLSADLQETQYF.

The V gene is TRBV6-4, the J gene TRBJ2-2; 8 bases match TRBD1. The CDR3 spans 18 residues. The V gene end was trimmed by 0 bases and the J gene end by 4 bases; junction bases not matched to a gene: 10. Germline values: CDR1 MRHNA, CDR2 SNTAGT. The CDR3 coding sequence is TGTGCCAGCAGTGACTCGGCTCGGACAGGGCCCCCCACCGGGGAGCTGTTTTTT. Protein product: CASSDSARTGPPTGELFF.

The genes are TRBV6-1 and TRBJ1-1; weak D call: TRBD1 (5 bases). Trimming cost V 2 bases and J 2 bases, with 9 bases left between them. The length of the CDR3 is 14 residues. Germline-derived CDR1 and CDR2 are MNHNS and SASEGT. The CDR3 protein is CASSERRGNTEAFF. CDR3 DNA: TGTGCCAGCAGTGAACGTAGGGGTAACACTGAAGCTTTCTTT.